A single sample gave rise to the 19 T cell receptor beta chains below, sequenced in a study of cytomegalovirus exposure and HLA in healthy donors (dated by TCRdb to 2015 to 2018). Library creation used the immunoSEQ multiplex PCR assay. A mixture of 60 forward primers for TCR Vbeta segments and 13 reverse primers for TCR Jbeta segments was used in the multiplex PCR. In TCRdb, the immuneACCESS table is reduced to in-frame sequences with V and J assigned. These tables do not hold every clone; where another copy was compared, an unresolved V gene accounts for under half, and the others remain unexplained. Recorded for this sample are roughly 180,000 clones; 9.5% of them occurred a single time. 1% to 1.5% of the sample is taken by the ten largest. Sample: PBMCs. Every receptor here comes from a woman aged 25 to 45 in good health and CMV-seropositive.

This clone was counted between two and nine times. The J gene is TRBJ2-5, the V gene TRBV9, with TRBD2 identical over 13 bases. This CDR3 has 17 amino acids. From germline, CDR1 is SGDLS and CDR2 YYNGEE. With V trimmed by 0 bases and J by 1 base, 3 bases remained unmatched. The CDR3 DNA is TGTGCCAGCAGCGTAGGGGGGACTAGCGGGGTCCAAGAGACCCAGTACTTC. Protein: CASSVGGTSGVQETQYF.

On this clone: At one boundary the junction diverges from the germline segment, which might be a read error. The rearrangement joins TRBV5-1 to TRBJ2-3, with D hard to call. This CDR3 spans 12 amino acids. The germline V gene has CDR1 SGHRS and CDR2 YFSETQ. CDR3: CASSYLEDAQYF. The CDR3 bases are TGCGCCAGCAGCTATCTAGAAGATGCGCAGTATTTT.

The table lists this clone with a few counts. V gene TRBV28 combines with J gene TRBJ1-1, with 7 bases identical to TRBD1. Germline lookup yields CDR1 MDHEN and CDR2 SYDVKM. V shed 3 bases and J 4 bases; nucleotides not matched to a gene: 8. The CDR3 extends over 15 amino acids. CDR3 residues: CASSFQTWTGTEAFF. The CDR3 nucleotides read TGTGCCAGCAGTTTCCAGACCTGGACAGGCACTGAAGCTTTCTTT.

In its sample, this clone was seen a few times. The chain couples TRBV5-1 to TRBJ1-1, with 7 bases lining up with TRBD1. This CDR3 has 15 amino acids. Trimming cost V 0 bases and J 7 bases; bases outside gene matches: 9. CDR1 SGHRS and CDR2 YFSETQ come from the germline V gene. The DNA of the CDR3 is TGCGCCAGCAGCTTGGCCGGAGACAGGGCGGGTGAAGCTTTCTTT. This codes for CASSLAGDRAGEAFF.

This clone was seen a few times. The gene calls are TRBV6-6 and TRBJ1-1; 8 positions agree with TRBD1. Per the germline V gene, CDR1 is MNHNY and CDR2 is SVGAGI (reference sequence). V lost 2 bases to trimming and J lost 5 bases; unmatched junction nucleotides: 1. CDR3 length: 13 amino acids. The CDR3 region is CASSYGTGTEAFF. DNA for the CDR3: TGTGCCAGCAGTTACGGGACAGGAACTGAAGCTTTCTTT.

This chain connects TRBV19 to TRBJ2-5; the match to TRBD2 covers 9 bases. The CDR3 is made up of 14 amino acids. CDR1 is LNHDA, CDR2 SQIVND, per germline (reference sequence). V shed 4 bases, J shed 5 bases, and the junction held 5 bases outside the gene matches. CDR3 region: CASSTGLAWETQYF. The CDR3 bases are TGTGCCAGTAGTACGGGACTAGCCTGGGAGACCCAGTACTTC.

The gene calls are TRBV2 and TRBJ2-3, with D unresolved. This CDR3 spans 12 amino acids. Deletions cut 2 bases from V and 4 bases from J, with 4 bases between. CDR1 SNHLY and CDR2 FYNNEI come from the germline V gene. This CDR3 reads CASSERADTQYF. The CDR3 nucleotides read TGTGCCAGCAGTGAACGGGCAGATACGCAGTATTTT.

This clone showed up just a few times. V gene TRBV6-6 combines with J gene TRBJ2-1, with D tentatively TRBD2 (5 bases). The V end was cut by 6 bases, the J end by 7 bases, with 10 bases between. The CDR3 has 12 residues. Germline V gene data show CDR1 as MNHNY and CDR2 as SVGAGI (reference sequence). Here the CDR3 reads CASSSGLNEQFF. The CDR3 region has the DNA TGTGCCAGCAGCTCCGGACTTAATGAGCAGTTCTTC.

This clone was counted a few times. The chain couples TRBV4-1 to TRBJ2-6, with TRBD2 as a possible D gene (6 bases). Germline CDR1 is MGHRA and CDR2 is YSYEKL. The CDR3 runs to 19 residues. Trimming took 0 bases from V and 0 from J, leaving 15 bases between them. The CDR3 spells CASSQERAGRSSGANVLTF. The CDR3 DNA reads TGCGCCAGCAGCCAAGAACGCGCGGGACGGAGCTCTGGGGCCAACGTCCTGACTTTC.

This chain links TRBV5-1 with TRBJ1-1, with 9 bases aligning to TRBD1. V dropped 4 bases and J dropped 3; count of bases not matched to a gene: 4. The germline gives CDR1 SGHRS, CDR2 YFSETQ. The CDR3 is 14 residues long. The CDR3 here is CASSLQGADTEAFF. Written as DNA, the CDR3 is TGCGCCAGCAGCCTACAGGGGGCCGACACTGAAGCTTTCTTT.

The chain recombines TRBV5-1 with TRBJ1-1, with D perhaps matching TRBD1 (6 bases). The V gene's germline CDR1 is SGHRS and CDR2 YFSETQ. V lost 5 bases, J lost 7 bases, and 18 bases lay in between. The CDR3 loop spans 14 amino acids. CDR3 DNA sequence: TGCGCCAGCAGTTCCGCCCCGGGACAAAGTGAAGCTTTCTTT. It codes for CASSSAPGQSEAFF. Based on the CDR3 plus reference TRBV5-1 and TRBJ1-1, the full variable domain is KAGVTQTPRYLIKTRGQQVTLSCSPISGHRSVSWYQQTPGQGLQFLFEYFSETQRNKGNFPGRFSGRQFSNSRSEMNVSTLELGDSALYLCASSSAPGQSEAFFGQGTRLTVV.

The chain joins TRBV14 to TRBJ2-7, with D perhaps TRBD1 (6 bases). Germline V gene sequence: CDR1 SGHDN, CDR2 FVKESK. The length of the CDR3 is 15 residues. V was cut by 0 bases and J by 2 bases, with 11 bases left in between. CDR3 sequence reads: CASSQDSQGPYEQYF. CDR3 in DNA: TGTGCCAGCAGCCAAGATTCTCAGGGGCCCTACGAGCAGTACTTC.

This clone was found a few times. This chain uses TRBV4-1 with TRBJ1-1, with unresolved D. Germline values: CDR1 MGHRA, CDR2 YSYEKL. The CDR3 runs to 14 residues. V was clipped by 1 base and J by 1 base, with 7 bases between them. DNA of the CDR3: TGCGCCAGCAGCCAAGCCGGGAAGAACACTGAAGCTTTCTTT. It codes for CASSQAGKNTEAFF.

This rearrangement joins TRBV11-1 to TRBJ1-2; no reliable D call. This CDR3 is built from 12 residues. With 5 bases removed from V and 5 bases from J, the gap between germline ends came to 9 bases. Germline CDR1 is SGHAT and CDR2 is FQDESV (reference sequence). The CDR3, as DNA: TGTGCCAGCAGCCCCGACAATTATGGCTACACCTTC. Its protein product is CASSPDNYGYTF.

The CDR3 spells CASSVSTLAKGETQYF. The CDR3 DNA sequence: TGCGCCAGCAGCGTAAGCACTCTAGCGAAAGGCGAGACCCAGTACTTC. The rearrangement joins TRBV5-1 to TRBJ2-5, with D tentatively TRBD2 (6 bases). Trimming took 4 bases from V and 5 from J, leaving 21 bases between them. The CDR3 contains 16 residues. Per the germline V gene, CDR1 is SGHRS and CDR2 is YFSETQ.

Notes on this clone: The junction departs from the called germline gene at one end, perhaps through a read error. This chain connects TRBV5-1 to TRBJ2-7; 7 positions agree with TRBD2. This CDR3 comprises 14 residues. Germline V gene sequence: CDR1 SGHRS, CDR2 YFSETQ. The CDR3 DNA is TGCGCCAGCAGATTGGTGGGCGGGAGCTACGAGCAGTACTTC. Translated, it gives CASRLVGGSYEQYF.

The chain couples TRBV7-9 to TRBJ2-3, with D possibly TRBD1 on 5 matching bases. Germline CDR1 and CDR2: SEHNR and FQNEAQ (reference sequence). Trimming took 5 bases from V and 5 from J, leaving 17 bases between them. CDR3 size: 15 residues. DNA of the CDR3: TGTGCCAGCAGCCCAGGGCTCTCCTTTGGAGATACGCAGTATTTT. Translation: CASSPGLSFGDTQYF. Using reference TRBV7-9 and TRBJ2-3 for the parts outside the CDR3, the full variable domain is DTGVSQNPRHKITKRGQNVTFRCDPISEHNRLYWYRQTLGQGPEFLTYFQNEAQLEKSRLLSDRFSAERPKGSFSTLEIQRTEQGDSAMYLCASSPGLSFGDTQYFGPGTRLTVL.

V and J are TRBV7-2 and TRBJ2-7; 9 bases line up with TRBD1. The CDR3 totals 14 residues. Trimming took 5 bases from V and 4 from J; bases not matched to a gene: 6. Germline V lookup: CDR1 SGHTA, CDR2 FQGNSA. The CDR3 nucleotides read TGTGCCAGCAGCCCCCCCGGACAGGGGTACGAGCAGTACTTC. Its protein product is CASSPPGQGYEQYF.

This clone was recorded a few times. V is TRBV9 and J is TRBJ2-5; 8 bases map to TRBD2. This CDR3 is built from 16 residues. Germline V CDR1 and CDR2: SGDLS, YYNGEE. Trimming took 4 bases from V and 3 from J; bases not matched to a gene: 11. The CDR3 bases are TGTGCCAGCAGCTTGCGAGCGGGAGCATGGGAAGAGACCCAGTACTTC. This codes for CASSLRAGAWEETQYF.